The text below deals with one T cell receptor (beta chain). Researchers took RNA transcripts and amplified the TCR beta CDR3 regions from them. HTBI primers were used for first-round RT-PCR of the TCR CDR3. TCRdb passed the multiplex PCR reads through MiXCR, listing each CDR3 protein once. In the table there are 560,000 or so distinct CDR3 sequences, 15% to 20% of which are singletons. Clinical symptoms, serum thyroxine, TRAb, thyroid ultrasound and orbital computed tomography established diagnosis. The source of the sample is a study of T cells in Graves' hyperthyroidism and ophthalmopathy. This CDR3 has 16 residues. Germline V CDR1 and CDR2: WSHSY, SAAADI. V was clipped by 3 bases and J by 5 bases, with 19 bases between them.

The rearrangement links TRBV10-2 to TRBJ2-5, with D uncertain. The source of this sequence is a man aged 35-49 years with Graves' ophthalmopathy. The sequenced sample consisted of blood. The CDR3 nucleotides read TGCGCCAGCAGTGAAGTTCAGGAGACCGGCAGGGAGACCCAGTACTTC. Encoded protein: CASSEVQETGRETQYF.